This TCR beta chain is from a study of T cell repertoires in cytomegalovirus infection. For this clonotype: Its specificity is not known. A much larger clone differs from this one at a single base, so this may be a read error.

TCRdb analysed the reads with MiXCR anew, one entry per CDR3 protein. The sample holds tens of thousands of distinct CDR3 sequences, 20% to 30% seen once. CDR3 size: 16 residues. The germline V gene has CDR1 SGHAT and CDR2 FQNNGV. Sequencing was performed on CD8+ T cells from cultured PBMCs, taken from culture after CMV antigen stimulation. This TCR derives from a human donor in good health (CMV status not recorded). Some clones in this sample may be carry-over from other donors' samples. The chain couples TRBV11-2 to TRBJ2-4; 9 bases agree with TRBD2. The CDR3 spells CASSRLAEVAKKIQYF. The CDR3 bases are TGTGCCAGCAGCCGACTAGCGGAGGTAGCCAAAAAAATTCAGTACTTC.